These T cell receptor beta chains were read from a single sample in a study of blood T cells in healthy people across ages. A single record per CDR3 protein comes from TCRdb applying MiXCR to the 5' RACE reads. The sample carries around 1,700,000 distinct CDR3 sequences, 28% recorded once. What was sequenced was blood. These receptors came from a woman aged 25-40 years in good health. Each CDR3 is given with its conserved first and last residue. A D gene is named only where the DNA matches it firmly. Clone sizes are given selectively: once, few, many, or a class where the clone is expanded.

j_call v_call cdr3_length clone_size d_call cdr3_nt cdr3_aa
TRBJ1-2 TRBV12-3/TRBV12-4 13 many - TGTGCCAGCAGTTCCAGCACTAACTATGGCTACACCTTC CASSSSTNYGYTF
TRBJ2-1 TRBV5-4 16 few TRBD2 TGTGCCAGTAGCTTGCGTAGCGGGATGGCCTACAATGAGCAGTTCTTC CASSLRSGMAYNEQFF
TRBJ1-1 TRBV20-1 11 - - TGCAGTGCTAGTGCGAACACTGAAGCTTTCTTT CSASANTEAFF
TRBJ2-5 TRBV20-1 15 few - TGCAGTGCTGGGGAGCGGACGGGACCAGTGGAGACCCAGTACTTC CSAGERTGPVETQYF
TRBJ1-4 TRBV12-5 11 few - TGTGCTACTAGTACTAATGAAAAACTGTTTTTT CATSTNEKLFF
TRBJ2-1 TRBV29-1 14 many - TGCAGCGTTGACTACCTGGACGGGGGCAATGAGCAGTTCTTC CSVDYLDGGNEQFF
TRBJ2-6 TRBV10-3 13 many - TGTGCCATCAGTGGGTCTGGGGCCAACGTCCTGACTTTC CAISGSGANVLTF
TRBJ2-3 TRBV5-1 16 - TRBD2 TGCACCAGCAGCTTTGTGACTAGCGGGGACACAGATACGCAGTATTTT CTSSFVTSGDTDTQYF
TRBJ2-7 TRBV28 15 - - TGTGCCATACGCCCGGCAGAGCTTAGCTCCTACGAGCAGTACTTC CAIRPAELSSYEQYF
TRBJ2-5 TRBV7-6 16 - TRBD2 TGTGCCAGCAGCTTGCGAGCGGGGAGGGAGGGAGAGACCCAGTACTTC CASSLRAGREGETQYF
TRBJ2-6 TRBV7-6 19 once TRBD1 TGTGCCAGCAGCCATCCTTCAGGGGGCGATACGTCTGGGGCCAACGTCCTGACTTTC CASSHPSGGDTSGANVLTF
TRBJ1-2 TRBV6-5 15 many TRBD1 TGTGCCAGCAGTTACGATCGACAGGGCTTGGATGGCTACACCTTC CASSYDRQGLDGYTF
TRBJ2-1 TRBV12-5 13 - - TGTGCTAGTGGGGATAGCGATCACAATGAGCAGTTCTTC CASGDSDHNEQFF
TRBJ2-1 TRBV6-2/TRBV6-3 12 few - TGTGCCAGCAGAGCCACTGGGAATGAGCAGTTCTTC CASRATGNEQFF
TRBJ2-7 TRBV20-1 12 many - TGCAGTGCTAGAGATCAGGCCCTCCAGCAGTACTTC CSARDQALQQYF
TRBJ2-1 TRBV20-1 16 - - TGCAGTGCTAGAGGACTAGTTTCGAGCTCCTACAATGAGCAGTTCTTC CSARGLVSSSYNEQFF
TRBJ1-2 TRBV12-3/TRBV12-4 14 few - TGTGCCAGCAGCCGCCCCGACAGTCATCAGGGCTACACCTTC CASSRPDSHQGYTF
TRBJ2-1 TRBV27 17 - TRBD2 TGTGGCAGCAGGTTGCAACTAGCGGGAGTGGTCAACAATGAGCAGTTCTTC CGSRLQLAGVVNNEQFF
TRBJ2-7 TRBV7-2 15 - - TGTGCCAGCAGTTCAAAGGGGGACGGACACTACGAGCAGTACTTC CASSSKGDGHYEQYF
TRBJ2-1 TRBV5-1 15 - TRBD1 TGCGCCGGCAGCCCGCCGGGACAGGAGTACAATGAGCAGTTCTTC CAGSPPGQEYNEQFF
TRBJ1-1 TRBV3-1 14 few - TGTGCCAGCAGCCAAGAAAAGGGGAGCACTGAAGCTTTCTTT CASSQEKGSTEAFF
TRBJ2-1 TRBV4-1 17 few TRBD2 TGCGCCAGCAGCCCCCGGTTAGCGGGGGGAACCTACAATGAGCAGTTCTTC CASSPRLAGGTYNEQFF
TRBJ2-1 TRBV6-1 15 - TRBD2 TGTGCCAGCAGTGAATTCGGGGGGGGGCCGAATGAGCAGTTCTTC CASSEFGGGPNEQFF
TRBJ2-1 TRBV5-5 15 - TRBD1 TGTGCCAGCAGCCTGGACAGGGGTGGCTACAATGGGCAGTTCTTC CASSLDRGGYNGQFF
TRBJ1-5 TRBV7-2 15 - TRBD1 TGTGCCAGCCGGCAGGGGGCCTATAGCAATCAGCCCCAGCATTTT CASRQGAYSNQPQHF
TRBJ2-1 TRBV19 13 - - TGTGCCAGTAGTGCGACTGGGGCCAATGAGCAGTTCTTC CASSATGANEQFF
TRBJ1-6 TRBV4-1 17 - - TGCGCCAGCAGCCAAGGTCAGTTCGGGCAGGCTTATTCACCCCTCCACTTT CASSQGQFGQAYSPLHF
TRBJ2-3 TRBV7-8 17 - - TGTGCCTGCAGCTTAGAGGGTCAGGTCAGAGTCACAGATACGCAGTATTTT CACSLEGQVRVTDTQYF
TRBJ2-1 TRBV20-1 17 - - TGCAGTGCTAGGCTCGGGGGGCGCCCCCACCTCTACAATGAGCAGTTCTTC CSARLGGRPHLYNEQFF
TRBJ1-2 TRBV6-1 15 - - TGTGCCAGCAGCCCCACACAGGGCTCGCACTATGGCTACACCTTC CASSPTQGSHYGYTF
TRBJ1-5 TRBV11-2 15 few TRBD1 TGTGCCAGCAGCTACAGGGGAGGGAGCAGTCAGCCCCAGCATTTT CASSYRGGSSQPQHF
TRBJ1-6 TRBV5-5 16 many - TGTGCCAGCAGCAACGAACACAGGGTGGACGGCTCACCCCTCCACTTT CASSNEHRVDGSPLHF
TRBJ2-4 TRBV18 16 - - TGTGCCAGCTCACCTACGGGGGCGGGGCGGATCTACGTGCAGTACTTC CASSPTGAGRIYVQYF
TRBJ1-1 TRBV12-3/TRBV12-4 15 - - TGTGCCAGCAGTCTCATCTCGACAGCGAACACTGAAGCTTTCTTT CASSLISTANTEAFF
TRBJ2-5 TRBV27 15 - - TGTGCCAGCAGTTTCACCCTGGGGGCCGGGGAGACCCAGTACTTC CASSFTLGAGETQYF
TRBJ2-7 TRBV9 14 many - TGTGCCAGCAGCCTATCCGGTTCGAAAGACGAGCAGTACTTC CASSLSGSKDEQYF
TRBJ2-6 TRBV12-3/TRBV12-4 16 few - TGTGCCAGCAGAATGTCCTTTTTCTCTGGGGCCAACGTCCTGACTTTC CASRMSFFSGANVLTF
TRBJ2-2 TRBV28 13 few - TGTGCCAGCAGTTTATTGGAGGGGGAGGAGCTGTTTTTT CASSLLEGEELFF
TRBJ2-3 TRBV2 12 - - TGTGCCAGTAGGATCTCCGTGGATACGCAGTATTTT CASRISVDTQYF
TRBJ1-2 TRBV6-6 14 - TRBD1 TGTGCCAGCAGTTACGGGACAGGGCCGGCTGGCTACACCTTC CASSYGTGPAGYTF
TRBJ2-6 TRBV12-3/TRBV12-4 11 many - TGTGCCAGCAGTCCCTTGGTGTATCCGACTTTC CASSPLVYPTF
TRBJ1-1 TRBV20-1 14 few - TGCAGTGCTAGCGCGGGATCGCTAAACACTGAAGCTTTCTTT CSASAGSLNTEAFF
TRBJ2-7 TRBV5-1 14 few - TGCGCCAGCAGAGGGTCGGACTCCTCCTACGAGCAGTACTTC CASRGSDSSYEQYF
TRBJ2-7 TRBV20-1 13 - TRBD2 TGCAGTGCTGAGGTAGCGGGACTTGAGGAGCAGTACTTC CSAEVAGLEEQYF
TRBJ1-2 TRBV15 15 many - TGTGCCACCAGCAGAGATTCTCAACGGGGATTGGGCTACACCTTC CATSRDSQRGLGYTF
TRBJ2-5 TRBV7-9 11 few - TGTGCCGGCAGGCCCCCGGAGACCCAGTACTTC CAGRPPETQYF
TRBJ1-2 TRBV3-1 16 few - TGTGCCAGCAGCCAAGTACCAGGGAAAGCTAACTATGGCTACACCTTC CASSQVPGKANYGYTF
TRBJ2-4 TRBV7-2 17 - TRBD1 TGTGCCAGCAGCTTAGCGGGGACAGCCTTAGCCAAAAACATTCAGTACTTC CASSLAGTALAKNIQYF
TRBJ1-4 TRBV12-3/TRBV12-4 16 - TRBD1 TGTGCCAGCAGTCAACCCTACGGGACAGGGGTTTTAAAACTGTTTTTT CASSQPYGTGVLKLFF
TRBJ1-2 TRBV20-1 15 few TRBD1 TGCAGTGCTAGAGATAGTACAGGGGAACGTGAAGGCTACACCTTC CSARDSTGEREGYTF
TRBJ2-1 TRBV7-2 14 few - TGTGCCAGCAGCCACCGGGACCTGTACAATGAGCAGTTCTTC CASSHRDLYNEQFF
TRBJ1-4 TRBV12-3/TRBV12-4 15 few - TGTGCCAGCAGCCCCCGGGGAGGGGCGGGGGAAAAACTGTTTTTT CASSPRGGAGEKLFF
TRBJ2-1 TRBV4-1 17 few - TGCGCCAGCAGCCAATATGACGGGCTTGGGTCCTACAATGAGCAGTTCTTC CASSQYDGLGSYNEQFF
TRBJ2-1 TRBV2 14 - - TGTGCCAGCAATGGCCGGAGGGCGGGAAATGAGCAGTTCTTC CASNGRRAGNEQFF